This record covers a single TCR beta chain. The antigen is undetermined. CDR3 size: 18 residues. V was trimmed by 4 bases and J by 2 bases, leaving 24 bases between them. The germline gives CDR1 SGHNT, CDR2 YYREEE (reference sequence). TCRdb's table, derived via immunoSEQ multiplex PCR, lists solely in-frame clones and lacks some. Of about 30,000 clones in the sample, over 80% were seen once. The sample originates from a study of monozygotic twins with cystic fibrosis. Study results and caveats: Nucleotide-identical clonotype sharing was significantly higher within monozygotic CF twin pairs than between unrelated CF individuals. V usage most resembled the co-twin in 13 of 16 pairs.

Sequenced material: blood. The sequence derives from a girl aged 2-10 years with cystic fibrosis. The chain uses TRBV5-4 and TRBJ1-1; weak D call: TRBD1 (5 bases). As DNA, the CDR3 is TGTGCCAGCAGCCCCAAAGCTGGGGCCGTGTCGTCAAACACTGAAGCTTTCTTT. The encoded protein is CASSPKAGAVSSNTEAFF.